This is a list of T cell receptor beta chains from one sample in a study of blood T cell repertoires in COVID-19. Only in-frame clones appear in the TCRdb table, and some are missing; sequencing was by immunoSEQ multiplex PCR. This table holds about 220,000 clones, under 90% found once. The sample comprised peripheral blood. The receptor set was obtained from a man in his thirties or forties with active or convalescent COVID-19. The CDR3 runs from the conserved cysteine through the conserved F or W. The D gene is left open where the match is weak. Only some rows state a clone size, as once, few, many or a class for expanded clones.

cdr3_nt | cdr3_aa | d_call | clone_size | j_call | v_call
TGTGCCAGCAGGAAGACAGGCCCCGGGTCTTCACCCCTCCACTTT | CASRKTGPGSSPLHF | . | few | TRBJ1-6 | TRBV7-2
TGTGCCAGCAGTTTAGGGGGACAAGGCGGTGATACGCAGTATTTT | CASSLGGQGGDTQYF | . | . | TRBJ2-3 | TRBV27
TGTGCCAGCAGCCAAGTCGAAGGCGGAGCGGCCGGGGAGCTGTTTTTT | CASSQVEGGAAGELFF | . | . | TRBJ2-2 | TRBV4-2
TGTGCCTGGAGCCGATTCGTGGGAGTCGGCACCGGGGAGCTGTTTTTT | CAWSRFVGVGTGELFF | . | . | TRBJ2-2 | TRBV30
TGTGCCACCAGCAGAGGAGCCGGGACAGGGTATAATTCACCCCTCCACTTT | CATSRGAGTGYNSPLHF | TRBD1 | once | TRBJ1-6 | TRBV15
TGTGCCAGTACTGCAGGATCCCATGAGCAGTTCTTC | CASTAGSHEQFF | . | . | TRBJ2-1 | TRBV19
TGTGCCAGCAGTTACCCACGGGACAGGGGCAATCAGCCCCAGCATTTT | CASSYPRDRGNQPQHF | TRBD1 | . | TRBJ1-5 | TRBV6-2/TRBV6-3
TGTGCCAGCAGCAAACAGGGGAATTCACCCCTCCACTTT | CASSKQGNSPLHF | . | . | TRBJ1-6 | TRBV21-1
TGTGCCAGCAGCGTAGCTAACAGGGGGGACGGCTACACCTTC | CASSVANRGDGYTF | TRBD1 | once | TRBJ1-2 | TRBV9
TGTGCCAGCAGCTTAGGACGAGGTCGGGATGAGCAGTTCTTC | CASSLGRGRDEQFF | . | once | TRBJ2-1 | TRBV11-3
TGTGCCAGCAGTCCGCTTGGGGAGTGGACAGGGGCAGAAGCTTTCTTT | CASSPLGEWTGAEAFF | TRBD1 | . | TRBJ1-1 | TRBV27
TGTGCCAGCAGCCGTGCGGGGCTCGGCGCTGAAGCTTTCTTT | CASSRAGLGAEAFF | . | . | TRBJ1-1 | TRBV7-2
TGTGCCAGCAGTCTCCACAAGAACACTGAAGCTTTCTTT | CASSLHKNTEAFF | . | . | TRBJ1-1 | TRBV7-2
TGCGCCAGCAGTCCCCGGGACAGGGCCTACGAGCAGTACTTC | CASSPRDRAYEQYF | TRBD1 | . | TRBJ2-7 | TRBV4-1
TGCAGCACGAAAGGAGGGGGACAGGGAATTTATTATGGCTACACCTTC | CSTKGGGQGIYYGYTF | TRBD1 | . | TRBJ1-2 | TRBV29-1
TGTGCCAGCAGTCTAGGGACAGGGGTTGGAGGCTACACCTTC | CASSLGTGVGGYTF | TRBD1 | . | TRBJ1-2 | TRBV27
TGCGCCAGCAGCTTCGAACAGGTCGGTGGGGAGACCCAGTACTTC | CASSFEQVGGETQYF | . | . | TRBJ2-5 | TRBV5-1
TGTGCCAGCAGCACGACAGGGGTTAACTATGGCTACACCTTC | CASSTTGVNYGYTF | TRBD1 | . | TRBJ1-2 | TRBV7-2
TGTGCCAGCAGCCCCCGGGGCGGGACCGGAACCTACGAGCAGTACTTC | CASSPRGGTGTYEQYF | . | . | TRBJ2-7 | TRBV11-2
TGCGCCAGCAGCCAAGGGAGACGTGTCTATGGCTACACCTTC | CASSQGRRVYGYTF | . | . | TRBJ1-2 | TRBV4-1
TGCGCCAGCAACCGGGAGGGCCTGTACACGCAGTATTTT | CASNREGLYTQYF | TRBD2 | . | TRBJ2-3 | TRBV10-1
TGTGCCAGCAGCCATGGGACAGGGGGTGGCTACACCTTC | CASSHGTGGGYTF | TRBD1 | . | TRBJ1-2 | TRBV3-1/TRBV3-2
TGTGCCAGCAGCCCCGCGGGGGCCCGATTCAATAATTCACCCCTCCACTTT | CASSPAGARFNNSPLHF | . | . | TRBJ1-6 | TRBV28
TGTGCCAGCATTTTTAGGGGGAAGAACACTGAAGCTTTCTTT | CASIFRGKNTEAFF | . | . | TRBJ1-1 | TRBV2
TGCGCCAGCAGCCCCAGCGGAAACTACAATGAGCAGTTCTTC | CASSPSGNYNEQFF | . | . | TRBJ2-1 | TRBV5-1
TGTGCCAGCAGCTTGTCCAGGGGAACTCAGGAGCAGTACTTC | CASSLSRGTQEQYF | . | few | TRBJ2-7 | TRBV5-6
TGTGCCAGCAGCCAAGATTACATTCAAGAGACCCAGTACTTC | CASSQDYIQETQYF | . | . | TRBJ2-5 | TRBV3-1/TRBV3-2
TGTGCCAGCAGTTTGCTGGCCACTGAAGCTTTCTTT | CASSLLATEAFF | . | . | TRBJ1-1 | TRBV28
TGTGCCAGCAGTGGGGACAGGGGGCGCGAGACCCAGTACTTC | CASSGDRGRETQYF | TRBD1 | . | TRBJ2-5 | TRBV2